The 27 T cell receptor beta chains reported below all come from one sample, sequenced in a study of immune evolution from preneoplasia to lung adenocarcinoma. Assay used: immunoSEQ multiplex PCR; TCRdb lists only in-frame clones, some missing. The table lists around 3,800 clones, almost 75% of them singletons. Sequenced sample: FFPE minimally invasive lung adenocarcinoma tissue. The receptors originated from a person between 60 and 79 years old with lung adenocarcinoma.

Here the CDR3 DNA reads TGTGCCAGCAGCCACACTCGAGGACAGGGAGGCACTGAAGCTTTCTTT. This codes for CASSHTRGQGGTEAFF. This sequence joins TRBV7-2 and TRBJ1-1, with 8 bases identical to TRBD1. CDR3 length equals 16 residues. Germline-derived CDR1 and CDR2 are SGHTA and FQGNSA. The V and J ends lost 5 bases and 4 bases, in that order; junction bases with no gene match: 12.

This clone was observed a single time. The chain recombines TRBV27 with TRBJ2-3, with D perhaps TRBD2 (6 bases). Germline V gene lookup returns CDR1 MNHEY and CDR2 SMNVEV (reference sequence). CDR3 size: 16 residues. The V end was cut by 5 bases, the J end by 6 bases, with 21 bases between. This chain's CDR3 is CASSRVRDFFRDTQYF. The DNA of the CDR3 is TGTGCCAGCAGTCGCGTCCGGGACTTCTTTCGTGATACGCAGTATTTT.

This chain joins TRBV28 and TRBJ2-2, with 7 bases matching TRBD1. In germline, CDR1 is MDHEN, CDR2 SYDVKM. Germline trimming cut 8 bases from V and 1 base from J; bases unmatched to any gene: 7. The CDR3 consists of 15 residues. The CDR3 bases are TGTGCCAGCTCCACCGGGACAGAGAACACCGGGGAGCTGTTTTTT. Translation gives CASSTGTENTGELFF.

This clone has more than one count but fewer than ten. The rearrangement links TRBV7-2 to TRBJ1-1; weak D call: TRBD1 (6 bases). V lost 0 bases, J lost 0 bases, and 11 bases lay in between. The CDR3 totals 16 residues. The V gene's germline CDR1 is SGHTA and CDR2 FQGNSA. The CDR3 is CASSLAQTGLNTEAFF. CDR3 bases: TGTGCCAGCAGCTTAGCCCAGACAGGTTTGAACACTGAAGCTTTCTTT.

The chain has TRBV27 and TRBJ2-5; D not resolved. CDR1 is MNHEY, CDR2 SMNVEV, per germline (reference sequence). This CDR3 is built from 11 residues. V lost 10 bases and J lost 4, with 10 bases in between. CDR3 region: CATLAGETQYF. CDR3 DNA sequence: TGTGCCACCTTAGCCGGAGAGACCCAGTACTTC.

The chain uses TRBV4-2 and TRBJ1-2; a possible D gene is TRBD1 (5 bases). Germline V gene lookup returns CDR1 LGHNA and CDR2 YNFKEQ. The length of the CDR3 is 18 residues. Deletions cut 0 bases from V and 0 bases from J, with 17 bases between. The CDR3: CASSQDWGGGATNYGYTF. The CDR3 DNA follows: TGTGCCAGCAGCCAAGATTGGGGAGGAGGGGCAACTAACTATGGCTACACCTTC.

This clone was seen more than once but under ten times. The J gene is TRBJ1-1, the V gene TRBV15, with D hard to call. This CDR3 is built from 12 residues. Trimming removed 3 bases at V and 11 bases at J, with 13 bases between. The germline CDR1 and CDR2 sequences are LNHNV and YYDKDF (reference sequence). The CDR3 is CATSSGPQPAFF. In nucleotides, the CDR3 is TGTGCCACCAGCAGCGGGCCCCAGCCCGCTTTCTTT.

This chain uses TRBV28 with TRBJ1-5; D remains ambiguous. Germline loops: CDR1 MDHEN, CDR2 SYDVKM. Trimming removed 3 bases at V and 0 bases at J, with 9 bases between. The CDR3 sequence is 15 residues long. The CDR3 reads CASSLVSFSNQPQHF. CDR3 in DNA: TGTGCCAGCAGTTTGGTGTCATTTAGCAATCAGCCCCAGCATTTT.

J is TRBJ2-1 and V is TRBV6-1; no clear D gene. The CDR3 loop spans 14 amino acids. The V gene's germline CDR1 is MNHNS and CDR2 SASEGT. V was cut by 0 bases and J by 6 bases, with 9 bases left in between. The CDR3 DNA is TGTGCCAGCAGTGAAGCGGTCGACATCAATGAGCAGTTCTTC. Residues: CASSEAVDINEQFF.

This chain links TRBV7-3 with TRBJ2-7, with D uncertain. Germline loops: CDR1 SGHTA, CDR2 FQGTGA. Trimming removed 3 bases at V and 0 bases at J, with 6 bases between. The CDR3 covers 13 residues. CDR3 nucleotides: TGTGCCAGCAGCTTCCCGAGCTCCTACGAGCAGTACTTC. Translation: CASSFPSSYEQYF. Complete variable domain (other parts from reference TRBV7-3 and TRBJ2-7): GAGVSQTPSNKVTEKGKYVELRCDPISGHTALYWYRQSLGQGPEFLIYFQGTGAADDSGLPNDRFFAVRPEGSVSTLKIQRTERGDSAVYLCASSFPSSYEQYFGPGTRLTVT.

The CDR3, as DNA: TGCGCCAGCAGCTTGGTAAAGGGGAGCTCCTACGAGCAGTACTTC. It is translated as CASSLVKGSSYEQYF. The rearrangement links TRBV5-1 to TRBJ2-7; D might be TRBD1 or TRBD2, each matching 5 bases. The CDR3 length is 15 residues. Trimming removed 0 bases from V and 0 bases from J, with 10 bases in between. Germline V gene sequence: CDR1 SGHRS, CDR2 YFSETQ.

This clone was counted a few times. The V call is TRBV5-4, the J call TRBJ1-1, with 8 bases lining up with TRBD1. In germline, CDR1 is SGHNT, CDR2 YYREEE (reference sequence). This CDR3 is 13 amino acids long. The V gene end was trimmed by 4 bases and the J gene end by 6 bases; junction bases not matched to a gene: 5. CDR3 sequence: CASSIGQGAEAFF. The CDR3 DNA is TGTGCCAGCAGCATAGGACAGGGTGCTGAAGCTTTCTTT.

The chain has TRBV28 and TRBJ2-3, with TRBD1 matching over 9 bases. Germline CDR1 is MDHEN and CDR2 is SYDVKM. The CDR3 has 13 amino acids. V dropped 11 bases and J dropped 1; count of bases not matched to a gene: 4. CDR3 in DNA: TGTGCCGTCCGACAGGGGGGCACAGATACGCAGTATTTT. Amino acid sequence: CAVRQGGTDTQYF.

CDR3 sequence: CASSYSIWGNTEAFF. The DNA for the CDR3 is TGTGCCAGCAGTTACTCGATTTGGGGGAACACTGAAGCTTTCTTT. The chain recombines TRBV6-5 with TRBJ1-1; unclear D gene. This CDR3 has 15 residues. The germline V gene has CDR1 MNHEY and CDR2 SVGAGI. V was shortened by 0 bases and J by 1 base, with 9 bases between the two germline ends.

J is TRBJ2-2 and V is TRBV30, with 11 bases matching TRBD2. CDR3 length: 16 residues. Germline trimming cut 3 bases from V and 4 bases from J; bases unmatched to any gene: 7. The germline CDR1 and CDR2 sequences are GTSNPN and SVGIG (reference sequence). The CDR3 loop reads CAWSELAGGITGELFF. In DNA form, the CDR3 reads TGTGCCTGGAGCGAATTAGCGGGGGGGATCACCGGGGAGCTGTTTTTT.

This clone came up once. This chain joins TRBV11-3 and TRBJ2-2; the match to TRBD1 covers 8 bases. Germline V gene data show CDR1 as SGHNT and CDR2 as YENEEA. This CDR3 has 15 residues. J gave up 3 bases and V 2 bases, and 2 bases lay outside the gene matches. The CDR3 here is CASSLQGADTGELFF. Written as DNA, the CDR3 is TGTGCCAGCAGCTTACAGGGGGCCGACACCGGGGAGCTGTTTTTT.

The chain employs TRBV7-2 and TRBJ1-4; D uncertain. With 0 bases removed from V and 0 bases from J, the gap between germline ends came to 8 bases. Germline V lookup: CDR1 SGHTA, CDR2 FQGNSA. This CDR3 region has 16 residues. The CDR3 DNA reads as TGTGCCAGCAGCTTAGCTGCTGGATCAACTAATGAAAAACTGTTTTTT. It encodes CASSLAAGSTNEKLFF.

The rearrangement uses TRBV2 and TRBJ1-4, with D possibly TRBD1 on 6 matching bases. V was clipped by 8 bases and J by 8 bases, with 15 bases between them. The V gene's germline CDR1 is SNHLY and CDR2 FYNNEI. This CDR3 region has 13 residues. CDR3 nucleotides: TGTGCCAGCCAGACCCTAGGGGGAGAAAAACTGTTTTTT. Protein: CASQTLGGEKLFF.

This chain's CDR3 is CASSLTVGDSYEQYF. The CDR3 coding sequence is TGTGCCAGCAGCTTGACAGTTGGGGACTCCTACGAGCAGTACTTC. The chain employs TRBV5-5 and TRBJ2-7; D unresolved. The CDR3 has 15 amino acids. Trimming shortened V by 1 base and J by 0 bases, and 11 bases separated the two germline ends. Germline loops: CDR1 SGHKS, CDR2 YYEKEE (reference sequence).

The chain joins TRBV5-1 to TRBJ2-3, with D unclear. With 2 bases removed from V and 2 bases from J, the gap between germline ends came to 12 bases. The germline CDR1 and CDR2 sequences are SGHRS and YFSETQ. The CDR3 contains 15 residues. This CDR3 reads CASSFTDGTTDTQYF. The CDR3 DNA is TGCGCCAGCAGCTTCACCGACGGAACCACAGATACGCAGTATTTT.

This clone came up a few times. The chain recombines TRBV5-1 with TRBJ2-3; possible D gene TRBD2, 5 bases. V was cut by 0 bases and J by 4 bases, with 9 bases left in between. This CDR3 has 14 residues. In germline, CDR1 is SGHRS, CDR2 YFSETQ. The CDR3 loop reads CASSLVGSADTQYF. The CDR3 region has the DNA TGCGCCAGCAGCTTGGTAGGGAGCGCAGATACGCAGTATTTT.

This rearrangement joins TRBV6-6 to TRBJ2-7; D is perhaps TRBD1 or TRBD2 (5 bases each). Trimming pared 7 bases from V and 0 bases from J, leaving 10 bases between. Per germline, CDR1 MNHNY and CDR2 SVGAGI (reference sequence). The CDR3 length is 13 residues. DNA of the CDR3: TGTGCCAGCAATCGAGGGGTCTCCTACGAGCAGTACTTC. This codes for CASNRGVSYEQYF.

The rearrangement links TRBV5-3 to TRBJ2-7; 7 nucleotides match TRBD2. TRBV5-3 has ORF status, its function being uncertain. CDR3 length: 15 amino acids. V lost 0 bases, J lost 0 bases, and 3 bases stayed unmatched. CDR3 amino acids: CARSLARGNSYEQYF. The CDR3 DNA sequence: TGTGCCAGAAGCTTGGCGCGGGGGAACTCCTACGAGCAGTACTTC.

The chain links TRBV13 to TRBJ1-1; 8 bases map to TRBD1. This CDR3 is 15 amino acids long. J gave up 5 bases and V 3 bases, and 8 bases lay outside the gene matches. Germline CDR1 reads PRHDT; CDR2 reads FYEKMQ (reference sequence). The DNA for the CDR3 is TGTGCCAGCAGCTTCGATCTAACAGGGGGAACTGAAGCTTTCTTT. Residues: CASSFDLTGGTEAFF.

The chain joins TRBV6-1 to TRBJ1-5; maybe TRBD1 (6 bases). V lost 2 bases, J lost 7 bases, and 15 bases lay in between. The germline V gene encodes CDR1 MNHNS and CDR2 SASEGT. The CDR3 is 15 amino acids. CDR3 protein: CASSETPDRAQPQHF. The CDR3 bases are TGTGCCAGCAGTGAAACCCCGGACAGAGCCCAGCCCCAGCATTTT.

This clone was found once. The chain recombines TRBV5-1 with TRBJ1-2, with D hard to call. CDR1 is SGHRS, CDR2 YFSETQ, per germline. This CDR3 is 13 amino acids long. Trimming left V 0 bases short and J 4 bases short, with 7 bases between. CDR3 in amino acids: CASSLEARYGYTF. The CDR3 nucleotides read TGCGCCAGCAGCTTGGAGGCCCGCTATGGCTACACCTTC.

V usage is TRBV7-2 and J usage is TRBJ2-3, with D perhaps TRBD2 (5 bases). The CDR3 consists of 15 residues. Per germline, CDR1 SGHTA and CDR2 FQGNSA. V dropped 4 bases and J dropped 2 bases, with 13 bases sitting between them. The CDR3: CASSSALLATDTQYF. The DNA of the CDR3 is TGTGCCAGCAGCTCGGCTCTTCTAGCCACAGATACGCAGTATTTT.